A selection of T cell receptor beta chains follows, all from one sample in a study of T-cell memory formation after mild COVID-19. TCRdb used MiXCR to reprocess the 5' RACE reads, holding one entry per CDR3 protein. This repertoire shows under 650,000 distinct CDR3 sequences, approximately 18% found once; its top ten account for approximately 12%. The sequenced material came from PBMCs or a T cell subset sorted from them (not recorded which). The source is an adult woman who had mild COVID-19 (a few samples of this study predate the infection). Cell type and time point are not known. The conserved cysteine and the conserved F or W are not part of the CDR3 here. A D gene is named only where the DNA matches it firmly.

CDR3aa	v_gene	j_gene	d_gene
SAKDRGTPQH	TRBV20-1	TRBJ1-5	TRBD1
ASSFASTGGLAKNIQY	TRBV7-9	TRBJ2-4	TRBD1
ASSLTREGPTDTQY	TRBV7-3	TRBJ2-3	TRBD2
ASSQGEATYEQY	TRBV4-3	TRBJ2-7	NA
ATSSGGSRRGEQF	TRBV24-1	TRBJ2-1	NA
ASSLARLEGLNYGYT	TRBV7-6	TRBJ1-2	NA
ASSYDRPGQLSYEQY	TRBV6-2/TRBV6-3	TRBJ2-7	TRBD1
ASSALTSTDTQY	TRBV7-3	TRBJ2-3	NA
ASRAASGVTDTQY	TRBV12-3/TRBV12-4	TRBJ2-3	TRBD2
ASSLRVGAETQY	TRBV5-1	TRBJ2-5	NA
ASSLRDSGGGGEAF	TRBV12-3/TRBV12-4	TRBJ1-1	NA
ASSARTGSTDTQY	TRBV9	TRBJ2-3	TRBD1
ASSVVADSPLH	TRBV6-1	TRBJ1-6	NA
SVAGLESYNEQF	TRBV29-1	TRBJ2-1	NA
ASSRGDNPPQH	TRBV7-8	TRBJ1-5	NA
ASSLNSGGDEQY	TRBV5-1	TRBJ2-7	NA
ASSHTQVNSYNEQF	TRBV4-1	TRBJ2-1	NA
ASSGALSNQPQH	TRBV18	TRBJ1-5	NA
ASSPRTSGTQETQY	TRBV18	TRBJ2-5	TRBD2
ASRLEGGANYGYT	TRBV27	TRBJ1-2	NA
ASRSIPTLFANTGELF	TRBV28	TRBJ2-2	NA
ASSEKLAKNIQY	TRBV5-5	TRBJ2-4	NA
ATSRATGPAGDTGELF	TRBV15	TRBJ2-2	TRBD2
ASSFPPGTTDTQY	TRBV5-4	TRBJ2-3	NA
ASNPGTGGQETQY	TRBV6-5	TRBJ2-5	TRBD1
ASSRSFNEQF	TRBV12-3/TRBV12-4	TRBJ2-1	NA
SVRAGDTYEQY	TRBV29-1	TRBJ2-7	TRBD2
SARDGRGRGETQY	TRBV20-1	TRBJ2-5	TRBD1
ASSESSSGNTIY	TRBV25-1	TRBJ1-3	NA
ASSPTVGYNQPQH	TRBV18	TRBJ1-5	NA
ASGLGQKQETQY	TRBV12-5	TRBJ2-5	NA
ASSHLDRAYGYT	TRBV14	TRBJ1-2	NA
ASSPRQGNNQPQH	TRBV19	TRBJ1-5	TRBD1
ASSVGTDKNTEAF	TRBV9	TRBJ1-1	NA
ASSLAGLEQF	TRBV7-9	TRBJ2-1	NA
ASSQPGQGAKNIQY	TRBV4-1	TRBJ2-4	TRBD1
SVVAENTDTQY	TRBV29-1	TRBJ2-3	NA
ASSLEFGTSGSYEQY	TRBV5-6	TRBJ2-7	TRBD2
ASSRAGLAVLPNTGELF	TRBV18	TRBJ2-2	TRBD2
ASRNGALNTEAF	TRBV19	TRBJ1-1	NA
ASSVPGRGAYEQY	TRBV5-8	TRBJ2-7	NA
AWSPGIPSNQPQH	TRBV30	TRBJ1-5	NA
ASSQGPTAGYEQY	TRBV4-3	TRBJ2-7	NA
ASSFGGHYEDQPQH	TRBV12-3/TRBV12-4	TRBJ1-5	NA
ASSQVSVRQSVGYT	TRBV4-1	TRBJ1-2	NA
ASSLEGYSGYNEQF	TRBV5-1	TRBJ2-1	NA
SASTSSYNEQF	TRBV20-1	TRBJ2-1	NA
DIGGGETQY	TRBV10-3	TRBJ2-5	NA
SVAGEETQY	TRBV29-1	TRBJ2-5	NA
ASREGSGNTIY	TRBV6-6	TRBJ1-3	NA
AWSVSGTGSYEQY	TRBV30	TRBJ2-7	NA
ATSGGNNQPQH	TRBV24-1	TRBJ1-5	NA
AISGRGTSAAETQY	TRBV10-3	TRBJ2-5	TRBD2
ASSLGQGDTGELF	TRBV5-1	TRBJ2-2	NA